This T cell receptor (beta chain) was captured in a study of beta chain features in type 1 diabetes (dated by TCRdb to the late 2010s). Broadly, across the study: Mean age, gender distribution, total cell number and subset yield did not differ between patients and healthy donors. A total of 90 million to 140 million sorted cells were examined across all samples, and RNA yield correlated strongly with the number of cells per subset. In the study, TCRB repertoires of sorted circulating CD4+ T cell subsets from recently diagnosed type 1 diabetes patients were compared with those of matched healthy donors. Regulatory and stem cell-like memory subsets were obtained from only 8 patients and roughly 8 healthy donors, while naive and central memory subsets were obtained from all 28 donors.

Inclusive of the bounding cysteine and phenylalanine, the CDR3 is 13 residues long. CDR3 DNA is the only sequence kept; it has 39 bases, read in frame from the first base. V was cut back by 3 bases and J by 0 bases, leaving a gap of 9 bases between them. The germline V gene (reference sequence) yields GTSNPN for CDR1 and SVGIG for CDR2. Details on this clone: It has no known antigen specificity. There are no base qualities to consult, and no much larger clone falls within one base.

Each donor gave one peripheral blood draw, averaging about 120 mL, which was collected into heparinised tubes. A BD FACSAria II was used to sort naive, central memory, regulatory and stem cell-like memory CD4+ T cells with a panel that included CD45RO, CCR7, CD25, CD127, CD95 and CD27. All sorted populations exceeded 95% purity. PBMCs were isolated immediately by Lymphoprep density gradient centrifugation and stained directly without culture. Samples were stained and sorted in pairs, with one healthy donor and one patient per experiment, so that batch effects were minimized. All of the isolated RNA was reverse transcribed with the High Capacity cDNA Reverse Transcription Kit, so expressed TCRB transcripts were sequenced. Naive, central memory and regulatory T cell samples underwent deep immunoSEQ sequencing, averaging roughly 3.3 million total reads per sample. After sorted cells were lysed in RLT buffer, RNA was extracted with DNase-treated RNeasy Micro or Mini kits, with the choice depending on cell number. To prevent cross-contamination, each cell subset was processed individually, whereas patient and healthy donor samples were processed jointly. TCRB sequences were amplified from cDNA with the immunoSEQ multiplex PCR, producing 87-bp fragments spanning the CDR3 region. The amplicons were sequenced using the Illumina HiSeq platform. The authors processed their data as follows. PCR bias was computationally corrected using synthetic template baselines, reads within Hamming distance 2 were collapsed, and singletons that could not be merged were discarded. Reads were aligned to IMGT to assign V, D and J genes, CDR3 length, and insertions or deletions at six rearrangement sites. Within each subset, clonotype counts were normalized to sorted cell number, and only after that were true diversity and Gini coefficients computed with the tcR R package. Repertoire sharing was quantified using the overlap coefficient calculated on TCRB nucleotide sequences. Imported from immuneACCESS, the table was reduced by TCRdb to in-frame sequences with V and J called. These copies leave out some clones; in studies compared against another copy, an unresolved V gene accounts for under half, and the cause of the remainder is not known. V and J calls plus clone size are reproduced from that table; the DNA served to infer D and trimming. The sample table lists about 240,000 clones, 25% to 35% of them with a count of one. Roughly 4% of the sample is taken by the ten largest.

Beyond this particular receptor, the publication reports: Because small numbers of individuals were included in the HLA sub-analyses, any influence of HLA type on TCRB rearrangement was left unresolved. The naive, central memory and regulatory TCRB repertoires appeared to resemble one another more closely among patients than among healthy donors. Patients with type 1 diabetes made fewer insertions and deleted more nucleotides at VDJ recombination sites, implying thymic rearrangement abnormalities. Shorter templates might have been favored by PCR, but patient and control samples were amplified and corrected together, so both groups would have been affected equally by any skew. Type 1 diabetes patients showed a moderate but significant shortening of TCRB CDR3 length in all four CD4+ subsets. Because cDNA rather than genomic DNA was sequenced, highly expressing activated cells could have been over-represented, although no difference in activation and CD3 levels was found between groups.

This receptor was obtained from a man aged 25 to 45 in good health. Sequencing used central memory CD4+ T cells from blood. The chain is assembled from TRBV30 and TRBJ2-7, with no confidently assigned D gene. The DNA is as follows: TGTGCCTGGAGCAGGAGAAGCTCCTACGAGCAGTACTTC. Translated, this gives CAWSRRSSYEQYF.